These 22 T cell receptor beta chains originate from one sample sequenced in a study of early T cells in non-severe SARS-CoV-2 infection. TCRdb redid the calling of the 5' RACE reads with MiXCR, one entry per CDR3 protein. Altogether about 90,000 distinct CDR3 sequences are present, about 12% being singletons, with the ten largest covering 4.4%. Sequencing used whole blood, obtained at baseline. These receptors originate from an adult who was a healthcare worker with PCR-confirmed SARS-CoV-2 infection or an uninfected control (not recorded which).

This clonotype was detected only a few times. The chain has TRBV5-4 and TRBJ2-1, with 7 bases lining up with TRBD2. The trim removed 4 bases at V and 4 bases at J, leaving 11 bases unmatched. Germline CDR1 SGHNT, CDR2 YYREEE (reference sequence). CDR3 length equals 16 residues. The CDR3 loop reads CASSTVPGLPYNEQFF. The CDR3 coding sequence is TGTGCCAGCAGCACCGTCCCGGGACTACCTTACAATGAGCAGTTCTTC.

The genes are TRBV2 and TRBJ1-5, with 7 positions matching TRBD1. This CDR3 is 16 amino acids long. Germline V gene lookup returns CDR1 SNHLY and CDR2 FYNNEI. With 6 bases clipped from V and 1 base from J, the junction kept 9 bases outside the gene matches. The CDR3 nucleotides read TGTGCCAGCAGGGGCGACAGGGAAGAGAGCAATCAGCCCCAGCATTTT. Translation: CASRGDREESNQPQHF.

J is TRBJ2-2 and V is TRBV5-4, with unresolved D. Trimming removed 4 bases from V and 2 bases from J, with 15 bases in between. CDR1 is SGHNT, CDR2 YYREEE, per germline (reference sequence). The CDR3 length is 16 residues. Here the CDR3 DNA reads TGTGCCAGCAGCGGCGCAGCCCCTCGCAACACCGGGGAGCTGTTTTTT. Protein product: CASSGAAPRNTGELFF.

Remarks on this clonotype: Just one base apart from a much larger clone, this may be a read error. The CDR3 DNA follows: TGTGCCAGCAGTGGGGACACTGAAGCTTTCTTT. It codes for CASSGDTEAFF. This chain links TRBV28 with TRBJ1-1; D is unresolved. V was pared by 5 bases and J by 3 bases, with 4 bases between. The CDR3 spans 11 residues. Germline values: CDR1 MDHEN, CDR2 SYDVKM.

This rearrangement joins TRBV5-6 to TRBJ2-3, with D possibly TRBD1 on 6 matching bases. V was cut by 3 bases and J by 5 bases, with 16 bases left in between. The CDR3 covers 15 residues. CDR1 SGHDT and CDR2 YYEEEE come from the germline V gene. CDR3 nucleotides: TGTGCCAGCAGCTGGGTGGACAGAGACGAAGATACGCAGTATTTT. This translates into CASSWVDRDEDTQYF.

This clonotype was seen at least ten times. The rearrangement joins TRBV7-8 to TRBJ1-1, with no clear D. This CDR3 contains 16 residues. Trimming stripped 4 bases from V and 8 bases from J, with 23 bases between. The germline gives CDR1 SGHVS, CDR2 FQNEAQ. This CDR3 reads CASSSRQTGNVLEAFF. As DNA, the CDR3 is TGTGCCAGCAGCTCCCGACAAACCGGAAATGTTTTGGAAGCTTTCTTT.

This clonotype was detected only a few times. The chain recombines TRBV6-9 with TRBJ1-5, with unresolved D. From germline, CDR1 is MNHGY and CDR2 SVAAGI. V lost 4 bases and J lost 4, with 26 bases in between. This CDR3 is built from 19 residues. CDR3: CASSLGNYHFRRGNQPQHF. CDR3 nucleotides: TGTGCCAGCAGTTTAGGGAACTACCATTTCCGTCGGGGAAATCAGCCCCAGCATTTT.

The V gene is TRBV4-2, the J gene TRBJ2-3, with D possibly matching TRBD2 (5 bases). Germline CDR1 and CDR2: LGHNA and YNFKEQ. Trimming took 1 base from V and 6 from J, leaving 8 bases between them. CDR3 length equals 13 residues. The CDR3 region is CASSQVTGDTQYF. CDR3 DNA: TGTGCCAGCAGCCAAGTGACGGGGGATACGCAGTATTTT.

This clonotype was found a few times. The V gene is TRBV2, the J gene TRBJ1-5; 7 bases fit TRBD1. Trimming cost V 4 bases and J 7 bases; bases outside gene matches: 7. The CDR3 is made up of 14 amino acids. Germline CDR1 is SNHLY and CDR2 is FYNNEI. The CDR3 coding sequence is TGTGCCAGCAGTGCAGGGCAGGGGGGACAGCCCCAGCATTTT. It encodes CASSAGQGGQPQHF.

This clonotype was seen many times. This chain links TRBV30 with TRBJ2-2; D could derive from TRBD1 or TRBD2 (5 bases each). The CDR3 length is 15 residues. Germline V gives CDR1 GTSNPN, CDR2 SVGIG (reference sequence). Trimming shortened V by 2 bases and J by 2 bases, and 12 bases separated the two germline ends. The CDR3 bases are TGTGCCTGGAGTTTTGCCGGGACCAACACCGGGGAGCTGTTTTTT. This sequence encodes CAWSFAGTNTGELFF.

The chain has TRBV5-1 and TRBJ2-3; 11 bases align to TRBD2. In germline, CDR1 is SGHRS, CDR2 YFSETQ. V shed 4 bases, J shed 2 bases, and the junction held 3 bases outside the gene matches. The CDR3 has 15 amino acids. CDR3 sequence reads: CASSLSGGATDTQYF. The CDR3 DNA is TGCGCCAGCAGCCTTAGCGGGGGGGCCACAGATACGCAGTATTTT.

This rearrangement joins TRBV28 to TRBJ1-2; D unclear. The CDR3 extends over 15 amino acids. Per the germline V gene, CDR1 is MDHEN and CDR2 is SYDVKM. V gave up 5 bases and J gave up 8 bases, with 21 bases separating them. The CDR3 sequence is CASSTWGSQAAGYTF. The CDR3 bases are TGTGCCAGCAGTACCTGGGGTTCCCAGGCGGCCGGCTACACCTTC.

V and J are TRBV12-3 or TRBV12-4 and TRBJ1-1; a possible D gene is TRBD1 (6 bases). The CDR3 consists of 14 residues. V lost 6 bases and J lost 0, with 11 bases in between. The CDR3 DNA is TGTGCCAGCAGCCCTCGACAGGTGAACACTGAAGCTTTCTTT. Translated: CASSPRQVNTEAFF.

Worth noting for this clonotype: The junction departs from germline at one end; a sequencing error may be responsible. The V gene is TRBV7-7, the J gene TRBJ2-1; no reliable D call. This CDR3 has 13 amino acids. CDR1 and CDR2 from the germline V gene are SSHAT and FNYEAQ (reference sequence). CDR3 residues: CASSPSGNNEQFF. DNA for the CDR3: TGTGCTAGCAGCCCGAGTGGCAACAATGAGCAGTTCTTC.

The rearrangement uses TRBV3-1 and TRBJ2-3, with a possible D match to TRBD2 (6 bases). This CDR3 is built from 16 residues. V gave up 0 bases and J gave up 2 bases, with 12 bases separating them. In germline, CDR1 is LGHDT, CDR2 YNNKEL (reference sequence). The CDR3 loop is CASSQETGVTTDTQYF. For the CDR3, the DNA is TGTGCCAGCAGCCAAGAGACGGGGGTTACCACAGATACGCAGTATTTT.

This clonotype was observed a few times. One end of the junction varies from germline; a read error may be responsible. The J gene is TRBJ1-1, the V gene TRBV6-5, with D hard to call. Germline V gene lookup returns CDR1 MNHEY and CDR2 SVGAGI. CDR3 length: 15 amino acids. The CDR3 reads CASSPGSRMNTEVFF. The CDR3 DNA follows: TGTGCCAGCAGTCCCGGTAGTCGGATGAACACTGAAGTTTTCTTT.

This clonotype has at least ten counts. The CDR3 bases are TGTGCCAGCAGCCCTCAGGGAGGGGACGGCAATGAGCAGTTCTTC. Amino acids: CASSPQGGDGNEQFF. The gene calls are TRBV11-3 and TRBJ2-1, with 7 nucleotides matching TRBD2. The V gene end was trimmed by 5 bases and the J gene end by 6 bases; junction bases not matched to a gene: 10. Germline V CDR1 and CDR2: SGHNT, YENEEA. The CDR3 totals 15 residues.

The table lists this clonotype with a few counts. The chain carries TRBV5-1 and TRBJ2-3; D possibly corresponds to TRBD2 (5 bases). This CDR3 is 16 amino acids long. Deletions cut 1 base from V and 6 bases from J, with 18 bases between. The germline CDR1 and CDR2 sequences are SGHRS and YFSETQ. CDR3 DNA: TGCGCCAGCAGCTTGTTGGGATCCCAGACGGGGGATACGCAGTATTTT. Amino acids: CASSLLGSQTGDTQYF.

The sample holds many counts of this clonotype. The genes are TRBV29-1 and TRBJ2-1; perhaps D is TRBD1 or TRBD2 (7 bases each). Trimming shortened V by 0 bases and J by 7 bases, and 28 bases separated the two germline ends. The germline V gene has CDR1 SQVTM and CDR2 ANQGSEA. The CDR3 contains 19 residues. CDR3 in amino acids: CSVEEGQRGDYRIVNEQFF. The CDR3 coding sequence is TGCAGCGTTGAAGAGGGACAGAGAGGGGACTATCGAATCGTAAATGAGCAGTTCTTC.

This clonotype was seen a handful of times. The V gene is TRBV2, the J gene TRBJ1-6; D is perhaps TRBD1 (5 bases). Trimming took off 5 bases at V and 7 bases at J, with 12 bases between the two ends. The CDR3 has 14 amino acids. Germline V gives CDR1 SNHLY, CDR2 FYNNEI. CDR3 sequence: CASSPSGRNSPLHF. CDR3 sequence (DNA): TGTGCCAGCAGTCCTTCGGGGCGGAATTCACCCCTCCACTTT.

The CDR3 bases are TGTGCCATCAGTGAAACCGGGACTAGCGGGCTCCCACCCCTCAATGAGCAGTTCTTC. The encoded protein is CAISETGTSGLPPLNEQFF. The chain couples TRBV10-3 to TRBJ2-1; 12 positions agree with TRBD2. This CDR3 has 19 residues. J gave up 6 bases and V 3 bases, and 15 bases lay outside the gene matches. Germline assignment: CDR1 ENHRY and CDR2 SYGVKD.

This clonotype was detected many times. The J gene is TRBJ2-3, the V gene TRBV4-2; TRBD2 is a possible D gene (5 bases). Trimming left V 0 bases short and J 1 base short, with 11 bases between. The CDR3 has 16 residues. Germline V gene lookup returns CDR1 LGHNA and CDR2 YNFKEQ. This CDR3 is CASSQEASPRTDTQYF. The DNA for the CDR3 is TGTGCCAGCAGCCAAGAAGCTAGCCCCCGCACAGATACGCAGTATTTT.